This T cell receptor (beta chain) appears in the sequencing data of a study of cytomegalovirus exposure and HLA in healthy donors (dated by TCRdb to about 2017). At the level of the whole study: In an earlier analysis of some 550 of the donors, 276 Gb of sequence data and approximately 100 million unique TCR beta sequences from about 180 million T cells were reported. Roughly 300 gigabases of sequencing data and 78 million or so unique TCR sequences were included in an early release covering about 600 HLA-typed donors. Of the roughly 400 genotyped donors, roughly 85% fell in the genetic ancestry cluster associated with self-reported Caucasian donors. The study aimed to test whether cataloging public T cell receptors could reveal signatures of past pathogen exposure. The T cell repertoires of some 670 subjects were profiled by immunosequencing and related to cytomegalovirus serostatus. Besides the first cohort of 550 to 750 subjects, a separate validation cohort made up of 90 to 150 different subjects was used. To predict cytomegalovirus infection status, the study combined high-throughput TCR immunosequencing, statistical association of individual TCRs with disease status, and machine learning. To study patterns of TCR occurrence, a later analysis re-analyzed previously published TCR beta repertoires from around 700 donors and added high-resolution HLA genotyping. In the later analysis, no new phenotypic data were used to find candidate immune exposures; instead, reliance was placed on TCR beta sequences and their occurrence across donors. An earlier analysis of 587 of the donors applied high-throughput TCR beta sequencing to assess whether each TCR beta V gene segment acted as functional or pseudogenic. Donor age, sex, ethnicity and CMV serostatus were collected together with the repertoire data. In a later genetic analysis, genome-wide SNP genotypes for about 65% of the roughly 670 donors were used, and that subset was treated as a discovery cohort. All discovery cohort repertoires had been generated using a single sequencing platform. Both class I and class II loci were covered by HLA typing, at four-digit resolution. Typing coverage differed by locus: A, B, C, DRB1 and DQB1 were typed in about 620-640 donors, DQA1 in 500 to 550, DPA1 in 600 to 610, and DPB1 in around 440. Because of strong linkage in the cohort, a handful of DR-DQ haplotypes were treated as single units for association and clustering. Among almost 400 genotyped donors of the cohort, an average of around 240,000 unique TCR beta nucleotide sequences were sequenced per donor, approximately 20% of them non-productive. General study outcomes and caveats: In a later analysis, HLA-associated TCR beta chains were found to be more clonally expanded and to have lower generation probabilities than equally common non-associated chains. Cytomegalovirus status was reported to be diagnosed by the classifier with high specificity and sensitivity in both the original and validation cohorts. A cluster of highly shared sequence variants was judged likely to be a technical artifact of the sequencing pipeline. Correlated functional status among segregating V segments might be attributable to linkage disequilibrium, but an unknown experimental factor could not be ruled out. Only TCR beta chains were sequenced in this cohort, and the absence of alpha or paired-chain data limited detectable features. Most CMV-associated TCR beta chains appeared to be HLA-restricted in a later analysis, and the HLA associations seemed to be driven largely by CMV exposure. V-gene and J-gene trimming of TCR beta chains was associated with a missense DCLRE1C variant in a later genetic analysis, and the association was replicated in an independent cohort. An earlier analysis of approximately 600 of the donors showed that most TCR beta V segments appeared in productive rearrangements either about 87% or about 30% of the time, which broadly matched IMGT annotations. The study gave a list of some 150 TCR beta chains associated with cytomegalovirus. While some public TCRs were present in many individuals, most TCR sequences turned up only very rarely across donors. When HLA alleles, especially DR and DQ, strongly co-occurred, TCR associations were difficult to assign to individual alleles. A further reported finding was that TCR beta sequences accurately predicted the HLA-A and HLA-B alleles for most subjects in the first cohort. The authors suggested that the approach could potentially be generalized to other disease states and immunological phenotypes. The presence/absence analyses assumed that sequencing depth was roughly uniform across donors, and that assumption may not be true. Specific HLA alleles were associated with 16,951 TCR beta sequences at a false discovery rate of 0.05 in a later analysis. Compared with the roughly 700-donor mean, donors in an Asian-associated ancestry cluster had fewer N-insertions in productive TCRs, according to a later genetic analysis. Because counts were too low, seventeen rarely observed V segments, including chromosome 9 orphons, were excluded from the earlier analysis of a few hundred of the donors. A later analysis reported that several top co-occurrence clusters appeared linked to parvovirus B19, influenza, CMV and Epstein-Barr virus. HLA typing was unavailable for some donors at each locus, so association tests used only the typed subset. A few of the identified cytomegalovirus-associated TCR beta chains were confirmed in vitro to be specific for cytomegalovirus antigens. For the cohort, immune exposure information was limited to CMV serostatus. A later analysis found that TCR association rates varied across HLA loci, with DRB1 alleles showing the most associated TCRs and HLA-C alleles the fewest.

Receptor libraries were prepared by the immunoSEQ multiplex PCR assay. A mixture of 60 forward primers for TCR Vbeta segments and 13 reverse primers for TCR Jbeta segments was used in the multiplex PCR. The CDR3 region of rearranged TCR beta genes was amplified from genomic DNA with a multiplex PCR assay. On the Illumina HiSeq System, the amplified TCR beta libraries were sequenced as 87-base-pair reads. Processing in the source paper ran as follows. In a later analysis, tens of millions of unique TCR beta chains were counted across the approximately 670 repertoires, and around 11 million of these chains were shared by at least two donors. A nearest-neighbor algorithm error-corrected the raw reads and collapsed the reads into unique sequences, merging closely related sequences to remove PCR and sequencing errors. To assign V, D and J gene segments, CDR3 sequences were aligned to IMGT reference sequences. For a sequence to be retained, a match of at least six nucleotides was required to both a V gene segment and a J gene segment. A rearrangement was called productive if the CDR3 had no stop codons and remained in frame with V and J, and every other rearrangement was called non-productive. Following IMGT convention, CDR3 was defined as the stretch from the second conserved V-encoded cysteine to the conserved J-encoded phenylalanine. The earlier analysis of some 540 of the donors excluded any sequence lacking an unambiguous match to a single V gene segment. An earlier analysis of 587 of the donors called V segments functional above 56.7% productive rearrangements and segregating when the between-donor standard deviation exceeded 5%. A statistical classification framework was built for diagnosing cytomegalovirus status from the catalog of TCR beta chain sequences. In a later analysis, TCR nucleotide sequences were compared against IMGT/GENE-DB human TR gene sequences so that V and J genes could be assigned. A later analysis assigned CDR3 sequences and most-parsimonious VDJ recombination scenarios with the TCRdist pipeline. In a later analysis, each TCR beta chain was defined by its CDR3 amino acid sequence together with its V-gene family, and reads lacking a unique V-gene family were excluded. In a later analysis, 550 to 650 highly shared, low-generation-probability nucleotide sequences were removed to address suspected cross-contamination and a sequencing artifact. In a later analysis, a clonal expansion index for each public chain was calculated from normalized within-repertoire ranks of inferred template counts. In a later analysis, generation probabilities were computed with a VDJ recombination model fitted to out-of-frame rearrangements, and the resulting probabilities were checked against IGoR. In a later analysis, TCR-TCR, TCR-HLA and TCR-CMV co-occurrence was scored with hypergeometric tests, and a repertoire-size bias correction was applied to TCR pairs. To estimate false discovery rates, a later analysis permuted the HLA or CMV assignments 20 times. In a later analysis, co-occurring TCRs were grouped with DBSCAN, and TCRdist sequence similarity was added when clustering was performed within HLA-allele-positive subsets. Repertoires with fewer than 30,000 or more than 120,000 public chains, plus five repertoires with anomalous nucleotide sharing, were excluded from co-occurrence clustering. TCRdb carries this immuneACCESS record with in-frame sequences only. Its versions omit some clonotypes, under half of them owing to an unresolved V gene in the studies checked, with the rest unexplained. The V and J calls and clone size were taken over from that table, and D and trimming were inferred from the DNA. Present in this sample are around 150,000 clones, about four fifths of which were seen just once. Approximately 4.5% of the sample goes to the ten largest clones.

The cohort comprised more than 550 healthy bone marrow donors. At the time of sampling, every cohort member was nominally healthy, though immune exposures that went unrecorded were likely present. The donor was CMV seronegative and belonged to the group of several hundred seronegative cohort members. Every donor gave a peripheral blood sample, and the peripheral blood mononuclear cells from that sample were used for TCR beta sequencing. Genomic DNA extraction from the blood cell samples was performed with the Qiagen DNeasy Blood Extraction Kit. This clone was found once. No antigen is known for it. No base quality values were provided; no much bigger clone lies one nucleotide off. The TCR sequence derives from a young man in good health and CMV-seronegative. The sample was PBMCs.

This receptor carries the CDR3 CASGFMTGRSSGANVLTF. Here is the DNA: TGTGCTAGTGGTTTTATGACAGGGCGGAGCTCTGGGGCCAACGTCCTGACTTTC. The V and J genes are TRBV12-5 and TRBJ2-6, and 7 bases in between align with TRBD1. From V the trimming removes 3 bases and from J it removes 0 bases, while the gene matches leave 8 bases of the junction unaccounted for. Including the terminal cysteine and phenylalanine, the CDR3 comprises 18 residues. Only CDR3 DNA is held: 54 bases, read in frame from base 1. Via the germline V gene, CDR1 is LGHNT and CDR2 FRNRAP.